The sequence of this T cell receptor (beta chain) was determined in a study of blood T cells in healthy people across ages. It was with a sample-barcoded 5' primer and a J-beta primer mix that a second PCR of roughly 7 to 12 cycles was run. One entry per CDR3 protein results from TCRdb running MiXCR on the 5' RACE reads. The sample shows approximately 600,000 distinct CDR3 sequences, 45% to 65% of them seen only once. This sequence was found in a man aged 55 to 69 in good health. The sequenced sample consisted of blood.

CDR3 nucleotide sequence: TGTGCCACCAGTGAGGCGGGAGTTAGCACAGATACGCAGTATTTT. It is translated as CATSEAGVSTDTQYF. The V call is TRBV24-1, the J call TRBJ2-3; TRBD2 matches at 7 bases. Looked up from germline, CDR1 is KGHDR and CDR2 is SFDVKD. CDR3 length equals 15 residues. V was pared by 4 bases and J by 0 bases, with 3 bases of the junction left unmatched.